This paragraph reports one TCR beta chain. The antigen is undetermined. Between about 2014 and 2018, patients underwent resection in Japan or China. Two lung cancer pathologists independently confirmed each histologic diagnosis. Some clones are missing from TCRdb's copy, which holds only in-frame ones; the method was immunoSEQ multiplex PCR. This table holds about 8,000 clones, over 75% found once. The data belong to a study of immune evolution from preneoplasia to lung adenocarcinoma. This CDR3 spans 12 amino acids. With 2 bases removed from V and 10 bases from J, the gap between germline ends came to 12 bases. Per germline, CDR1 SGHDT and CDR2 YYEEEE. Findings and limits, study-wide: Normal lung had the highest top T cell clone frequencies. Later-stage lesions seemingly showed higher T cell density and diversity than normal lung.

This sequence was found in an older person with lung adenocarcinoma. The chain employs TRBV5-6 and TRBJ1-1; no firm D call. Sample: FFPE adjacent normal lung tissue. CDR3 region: CASSFPLGIAFF. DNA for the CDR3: TGTGCCAGCAGCTTCCCCCTGGGGATAGCTTTCTTT.